This TCR beta chain emerged from a study of CD8+ T cells in alopecia areata. About the research overall: Severity scores in treated patients reflected the percentage of scalp affected.

This sample's treatment: oral pan-JAK inhibitor, 5-10 mg twice daily. The V end lost 3 bases, the J end lost 0 bases, and 14 bases lay between the germline ends. Germline assignment: CDR1 MGHDK and CDR2 SYGVNS. CDR3 length equals 17 residues. Notes on the study in general: Scalp clonality and expanded CD8+ clones among the top 100 showed significant decreases with tofacitinib. Normal skin's resident alphabeta T cells are also sequenced in scalp samples. The study found that many expanded lesional clones persisted in scalp and blood during tofacitinib.

Extracted RNA was reverse transcribed, and the resulting cDNA served as sequencing template. Data came from immunoSEQ multiplex PCR; TCRdb stores just in-frame clones and leaves some out. The sample carries fewer than 250,000 clones, over 60% recorded once. This clone has only a few counts. Its antigen remains unknown. The chain uses TRBV25-1 and TRBJ1-4; D gene ambiguous. The TCR was taken from a human donor with alopecia areata. The sample in question was CD4+ T cells sorted from blood, obtained at week 4, from a patient treated with tofacitinib. The CDR3 is CASSDRYQHATNEKLFF. The CDR3 DNA reads as TGTGCCAGCAGTGATCGTTATCAACATGCAACTAATGAAAAACTGTTTTTT.